This TCR beta chain was recorded in a study of cytomegalovirus exposure and HLA in healthy donors. On the study more broadly: Earlier, roughly 120 million unique TCR beta sequences were recovered from 170 million or so T cells by an analysis.

Study-wide findings and caveats: Earlier analysis found most TCR beta V segments productive about 87% or about 30% of the time.

A single count supports this clone. The antigen remains undetermined. A multiplex PCR was run with 60 Vbeta primers and 13 Jbeta primers. The method was immunoSEQ multiplex PCR; TCRdb's version includes in-frame clones alone and lacks a portion of them. Among 150,000 to 200,000 clones listed, roughly 80% were seen once. V shed 2 bases and J 4 bases; nucleotides not matched to a gene: 7. Germline CDR1 reads SGHDT; CDR2 reads YYEEEE. The CDR3 covers 15 residues. This chain joins TRBV5-6 and TRBJ2-7, with TRBD1 matching over 9 bases. This sequence was found in a female donor in good health and CMV-seronegative. Sequences were obtained from PBMCs. CDR3 amino acids: CASSLGGQGSYEQYF. In DNA form, the CDR3 reads TGTGCCAGCAGCTTAGGGGGACAGGGTTCGTACGAGCAGTACTTC.